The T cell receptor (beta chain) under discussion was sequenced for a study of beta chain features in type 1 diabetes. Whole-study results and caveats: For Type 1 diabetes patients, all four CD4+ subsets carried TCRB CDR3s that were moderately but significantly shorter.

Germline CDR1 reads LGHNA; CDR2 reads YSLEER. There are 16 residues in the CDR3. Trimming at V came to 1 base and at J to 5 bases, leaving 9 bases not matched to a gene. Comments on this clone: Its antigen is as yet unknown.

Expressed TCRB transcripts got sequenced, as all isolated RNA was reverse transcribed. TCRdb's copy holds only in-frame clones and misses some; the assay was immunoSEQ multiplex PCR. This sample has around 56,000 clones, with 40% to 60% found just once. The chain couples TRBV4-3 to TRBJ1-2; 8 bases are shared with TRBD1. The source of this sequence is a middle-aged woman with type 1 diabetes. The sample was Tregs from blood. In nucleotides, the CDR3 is TGCGCCAGCAGCCAAGCCGACCGGACAGGGCGGTATGGCTACACCTTC. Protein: CASSQADRTGRYGYTF.